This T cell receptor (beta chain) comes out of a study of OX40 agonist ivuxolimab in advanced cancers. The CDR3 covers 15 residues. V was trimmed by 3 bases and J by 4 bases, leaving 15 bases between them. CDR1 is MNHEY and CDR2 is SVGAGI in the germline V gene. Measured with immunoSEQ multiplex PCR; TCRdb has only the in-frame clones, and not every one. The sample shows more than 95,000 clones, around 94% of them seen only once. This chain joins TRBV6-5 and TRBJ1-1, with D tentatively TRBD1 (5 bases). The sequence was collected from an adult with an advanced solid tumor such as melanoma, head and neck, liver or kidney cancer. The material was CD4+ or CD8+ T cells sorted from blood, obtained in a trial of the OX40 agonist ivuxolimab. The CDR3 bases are TGTGCCAGCAGTTATAGGGGTCGGGCAACCACTGAAGCTTTCTTT. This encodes CASSYRGRATTEAFF.